The next 5 T cell receptor beta chains were all read from a single sample in a study of T cell clones after liver transplantation. Some clones are missing from TCRdb's copy, which holds only in-frame ones; the method was immunoSEQ multiplex PCR. Of fewer than 85,000 clones listed, about 80% are singletons. This sample comprised CD4+ T cells from blood, obtained 12 months after liver transplant. These receptors all stem from a human patient who received a liver transplant. Some T cells may originate from the graft donor.

The genes are TRBV15 and TRBJ2-7; the match to TRBD1 covers 8 bases. This CDR3 comprises 15 residues. The ends lost 1 base at V and 2 bases at J; junction bases unmatched: 4. Looked up from germline, CDR1 is LNHNV and CDR2 is YYDKDF (reference sequence). The CDR3 sequence: CATSRGLQGAYEQYF. For the CDR3, the DNA is TGTGCCACCAGCAGAGGTTTACAGGGGGCCTACGAGCAGTACTTC. The full variable domain, its missing parts supplied by reference TRBV15 and TRBJ2-7, is DAMVIQNPRYQVTQFGKPVTLSCSQTLNHNVMYWYQQKSSQAPKLLFHYYDKDFNNEADTPDNFQSRRPNTSFCFLDIRSPGLGDTAMYLCATSRGLQGAYEQYFGPGTRLTVT.

The rearrangement uses TRBV5-1 and TRBJ2-5; TRBD1 matches at 7 bases. The germline CDR1 and CDR2 sequences are SGHRS and YFSETQ. The CDR3 covers 14 residues. After removal of 2 bases from V and 4 bases from J, the junction contained 5 bases not matched to a gene. CDR3 residues: CASSFGQARETQYF. The DNA of the CDR3 is TGCGCCAGCAGCTTCGGACAGGCTCGAGAGACCCAGTACTTC. Drawing the rest from reference TRBV5-1 and TRBJ2-5, the complete variable domain is KAGVTQTPRYLIKTRGQQVTLSCSPISGHRSVSWYQQTPGQGLQFLFEYFSETQRNKGNFPGRFSGRQFSNSRSEMNVSTLELGDSALYLCASSFGQARETQYFGPGTRLLVL.

The chain links TRBV15 to TRBJ1-5, with 8 bases lining up with TRBD1. V dropped 2 bases and J dropped 7; count of bases not matched to a gene: 4. The CDR3 has 14 amino acids. Germline loops: CDR1 LNHNV, CDR2 YYDKDF (reference sequence). The CDR3 DNA is TGTGCCACCAGCAGACGGACAGGGAAACAGCCCCAGCATTTT. Translating gives CATSRRTGKQPQHF.

The CDR3 DNA reads TGTGCCAGCCGCGGTTGGGGGACCCAGTACTTC. Translation: CASRGWGTQYF. This chain uses TRBV2 with TRBJ2-5; D is uncertain. There are 11 residues in the CDR3. In germline, CDR1 is SNHLY, CDR2 FYNNEI. Trimming stripped 8 bases from V and 7 bases from J, with 11 bases between.

The gene calls are TRBV5-1 and TRBJ1-1; 7 bases map to TRBD1. The germline CDR1 and CDR2 sequences are SGHRS and YFSETQ. The V and J ends lost 4 bases and 0 bases, in that order; junction bases with no gene match: 9. CDR3 length: 16 amino acids. DNA for the CDR3: TGCGCCAGCAGCCTTGTCCCGGGACAGCTGAACACTGAAGCTTTCTTT. Translated: CASSLVPGQLNTEAFF.